There are a few counts of the clone carrying this T cell receptor (beta chain). Its antigen remains unidentified. These data originate in a study of human T cells and chemical hapten exposure. Study-level points and caveats: Significantly more large CDR3 similarity clusters arose among expanded TCRs than among controls.

This CDR3 spans 19 amino acids. TCRdb fed the RACE reads into MiXCR, producing one record per CDR3 protein. The sample records about 120,000 distinct CDR3 sequences, 9.5% to 13% being singletons. Time point specified: patch test 1, 2 weeks after DPC sensitization. The treatment was: therapeutic diphenylcyclopropenone sensitization with weekly scalp DPC. Material: whole blood, obtained in connection with sensitization to the hapten diphenylcyclopropenone (DPC). The sequence came from a woman aged 45 to 65 with alopecia areata. Some clones in this sample may be carry-over from other donors' samples. J is TRBJ2-5 and V is TRBV21-1; the table names TRBD2, a call not compared with the DNA. TRBV21-1 is assigned pseudogene status. The CDR3 nucleotides read TGTGCCAGCGAGGTCCGACTAGCGGGGGCCGGATCATCATCAGAGACCCAGTACTTC. Translating gives CASEVRLAGAGSSSETQYF.